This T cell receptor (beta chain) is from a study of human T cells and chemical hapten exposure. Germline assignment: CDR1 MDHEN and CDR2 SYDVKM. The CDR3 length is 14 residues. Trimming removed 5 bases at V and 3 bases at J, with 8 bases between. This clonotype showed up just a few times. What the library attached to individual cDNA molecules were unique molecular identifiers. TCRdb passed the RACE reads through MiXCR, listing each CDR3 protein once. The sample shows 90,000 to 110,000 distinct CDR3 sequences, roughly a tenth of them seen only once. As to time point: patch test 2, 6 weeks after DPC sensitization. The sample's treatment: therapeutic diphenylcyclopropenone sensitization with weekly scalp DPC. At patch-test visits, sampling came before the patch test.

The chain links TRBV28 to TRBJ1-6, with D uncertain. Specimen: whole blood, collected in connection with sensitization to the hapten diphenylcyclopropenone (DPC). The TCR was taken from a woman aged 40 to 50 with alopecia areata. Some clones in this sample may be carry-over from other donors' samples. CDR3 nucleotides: TGTGCCAGCAGTCGAAGTTACTATAATTCACCCCTCCACTTT. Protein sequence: CASSRSYYNSPLHF.